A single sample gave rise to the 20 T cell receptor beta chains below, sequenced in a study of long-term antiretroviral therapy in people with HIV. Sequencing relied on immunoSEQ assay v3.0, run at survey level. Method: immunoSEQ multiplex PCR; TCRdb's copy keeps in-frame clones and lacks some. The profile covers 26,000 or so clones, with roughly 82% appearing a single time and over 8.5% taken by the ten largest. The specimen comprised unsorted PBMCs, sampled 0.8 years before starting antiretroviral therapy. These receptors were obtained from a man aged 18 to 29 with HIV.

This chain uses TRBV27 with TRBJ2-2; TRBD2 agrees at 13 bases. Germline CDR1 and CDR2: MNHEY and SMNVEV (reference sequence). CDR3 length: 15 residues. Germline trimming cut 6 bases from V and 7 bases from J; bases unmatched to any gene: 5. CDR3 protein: CASRPGLAGVGELFF. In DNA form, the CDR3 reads TGTGCCAGCAGGCCCGGACTAGCGGGAGTCGGGGAGCTGTTTTTT.

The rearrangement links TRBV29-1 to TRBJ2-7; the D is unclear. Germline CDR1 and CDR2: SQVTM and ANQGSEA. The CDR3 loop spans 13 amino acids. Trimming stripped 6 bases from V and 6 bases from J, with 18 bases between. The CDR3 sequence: CSVGWAPDTEQYF. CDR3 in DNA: TGCAGCGTGGGTTGGGCCCCTGATACCGAGCAGTACTTC.

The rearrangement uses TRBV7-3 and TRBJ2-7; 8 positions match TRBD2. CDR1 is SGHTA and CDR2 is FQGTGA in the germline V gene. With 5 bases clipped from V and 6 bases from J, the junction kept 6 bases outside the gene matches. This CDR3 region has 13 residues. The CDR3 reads CASSPGGGREQYF. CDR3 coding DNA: TGTGCCAGCAGCCCCGGGGGGGGCCGCGAGCAGTACTTC.

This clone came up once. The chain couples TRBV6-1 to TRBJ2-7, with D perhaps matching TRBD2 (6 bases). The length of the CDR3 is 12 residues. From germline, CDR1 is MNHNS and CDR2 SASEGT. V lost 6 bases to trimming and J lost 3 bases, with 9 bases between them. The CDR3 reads CASRGLIYEQYF. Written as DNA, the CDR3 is TGTGCCAGCAGAGGACTAATCTACGAGCAGTACTTC.

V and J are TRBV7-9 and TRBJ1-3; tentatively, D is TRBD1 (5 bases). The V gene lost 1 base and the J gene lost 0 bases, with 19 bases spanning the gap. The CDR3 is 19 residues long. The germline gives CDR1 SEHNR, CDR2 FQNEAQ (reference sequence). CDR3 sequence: CASSLGGLLNVASGNTIYF. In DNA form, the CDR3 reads TGTGCCAGCAGCTTAGGGGGACTATTGAATGTCGCCTCTGGAAACACCATATATTTT. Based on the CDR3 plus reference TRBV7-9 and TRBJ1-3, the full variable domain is DTGVSQNPRHKITKRGQNVTFRCDPISEHNRLYWYRQTLGQGPEFLTYFQNEAQLEKSRLLSDRFSAERPKGSFSTLEIQRTEQGDSAMYLCASSLGGLLNVASGNTIYFGEGSWLTVV.

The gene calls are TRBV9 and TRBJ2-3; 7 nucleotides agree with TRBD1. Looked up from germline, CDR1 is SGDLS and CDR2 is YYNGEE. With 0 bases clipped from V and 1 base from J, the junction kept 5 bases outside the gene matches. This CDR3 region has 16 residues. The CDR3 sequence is CASSVGQGVGTDTQYF. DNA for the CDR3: TGTGCCAGCAGCGTAGGGCAGGGGGTGGGCACAGATACGCAGTATTTT.

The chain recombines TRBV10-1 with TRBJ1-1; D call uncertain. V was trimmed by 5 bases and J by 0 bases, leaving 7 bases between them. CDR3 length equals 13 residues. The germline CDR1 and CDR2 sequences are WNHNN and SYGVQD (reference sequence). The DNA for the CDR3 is TGCGCCAGCAGTTCCAGGCTGAACACTGAAGCTTTCTTT. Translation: CASSSRLNTEAFF.

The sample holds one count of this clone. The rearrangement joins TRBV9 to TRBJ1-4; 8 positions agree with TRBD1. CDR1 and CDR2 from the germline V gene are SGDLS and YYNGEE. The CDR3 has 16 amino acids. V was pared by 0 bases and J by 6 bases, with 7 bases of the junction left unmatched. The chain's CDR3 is CASSVEGGQVHEKLFF. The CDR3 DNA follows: TGTGCCAGCAGCGTAGAGGGGGGACAGGTCCATGAAAAACTGTTTTTT.

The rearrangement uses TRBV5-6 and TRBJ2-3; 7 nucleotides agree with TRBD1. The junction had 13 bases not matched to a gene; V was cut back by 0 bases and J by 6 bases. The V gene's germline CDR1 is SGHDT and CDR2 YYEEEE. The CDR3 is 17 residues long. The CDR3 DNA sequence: TGTGCCAGCAGCTTGGCCGGGACAGACCGTCGAGTCGATACGCAGTATTTT. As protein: CASSLAGTDRRVDTQYF.

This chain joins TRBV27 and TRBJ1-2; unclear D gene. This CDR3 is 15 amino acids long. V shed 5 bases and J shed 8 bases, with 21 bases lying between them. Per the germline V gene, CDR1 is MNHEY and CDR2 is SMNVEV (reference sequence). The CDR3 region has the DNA TGTGCCAGCAGTACTCGCGGCGGGTTTTTGGGGGGCTACACCTTC. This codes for CASSTRGGFLGGYTF.

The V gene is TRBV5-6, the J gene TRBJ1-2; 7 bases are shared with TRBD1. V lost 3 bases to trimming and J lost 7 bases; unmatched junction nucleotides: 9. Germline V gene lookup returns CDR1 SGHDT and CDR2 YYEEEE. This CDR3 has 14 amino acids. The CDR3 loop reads CASSWTLTGPGYTF. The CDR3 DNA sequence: TGTGCCAGCAGCTGGACGCTGACAGGGCCTGGCTACACCTTC.

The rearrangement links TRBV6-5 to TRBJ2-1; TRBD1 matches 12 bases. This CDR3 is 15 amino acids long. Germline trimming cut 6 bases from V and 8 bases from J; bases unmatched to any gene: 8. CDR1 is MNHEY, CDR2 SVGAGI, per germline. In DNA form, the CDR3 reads TGTGCCAGCAGCCCAGGGACAGGGGGCTCGGATGAGCAGTTCTTC. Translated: CASSPGTGGSDEQFF.

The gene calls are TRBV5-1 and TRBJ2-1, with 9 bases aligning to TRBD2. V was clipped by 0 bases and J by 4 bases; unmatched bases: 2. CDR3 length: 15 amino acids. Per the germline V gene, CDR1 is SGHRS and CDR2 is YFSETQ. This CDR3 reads CASSLGLAGYNEQFF. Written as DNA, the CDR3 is TGCGCCAGCAGCTTGGGCCTAGCGGGGTACAATGAGCAGTTCTTC.

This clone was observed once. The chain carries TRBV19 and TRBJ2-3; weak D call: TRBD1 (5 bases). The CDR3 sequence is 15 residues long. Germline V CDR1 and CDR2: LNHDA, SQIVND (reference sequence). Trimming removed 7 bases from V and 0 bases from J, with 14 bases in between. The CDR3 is CASTDRTLSTDTQYF. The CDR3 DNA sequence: TGTGCCAGTACCGACAGAACCCTTAGCACAGATACGCAGTATTTT.

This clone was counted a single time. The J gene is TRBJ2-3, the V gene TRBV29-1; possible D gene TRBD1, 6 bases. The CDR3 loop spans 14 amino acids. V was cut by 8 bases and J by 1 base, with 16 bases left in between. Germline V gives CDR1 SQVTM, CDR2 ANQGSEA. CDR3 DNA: TGCAGCCTTGTTTGGGACACTGGCACAGATACGCAGTATTTT. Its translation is CSLVWDTGTDTQYF.

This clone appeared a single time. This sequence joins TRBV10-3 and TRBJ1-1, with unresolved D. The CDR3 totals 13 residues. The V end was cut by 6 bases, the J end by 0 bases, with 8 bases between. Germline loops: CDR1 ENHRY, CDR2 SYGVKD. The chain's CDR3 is CAIRPEMNTEAFF. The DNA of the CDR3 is TGTGCCATCAGGCCTGAGATGAACACTGAAGCTTTCTTT.

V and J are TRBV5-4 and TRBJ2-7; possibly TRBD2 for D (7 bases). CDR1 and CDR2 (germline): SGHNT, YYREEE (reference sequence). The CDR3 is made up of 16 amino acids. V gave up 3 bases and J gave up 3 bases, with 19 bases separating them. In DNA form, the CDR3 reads TGTGCCAGCAGCTCGAATCCGGGCGGGGGCCACTACGAGCAGTACTTC. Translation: CASSSNPGGGHYEQYF. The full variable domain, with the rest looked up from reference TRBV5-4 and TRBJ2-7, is ETGVTQSPTHLIKTRGQQVTLRCSSQSGHNTVSWYQQALGQGPQFIFQYYREEENGRGNFPPRFSGLQFPNYSSELNVNALELDDSALYLCASSSNPGGGHYEQYFGPGTRLTVT.

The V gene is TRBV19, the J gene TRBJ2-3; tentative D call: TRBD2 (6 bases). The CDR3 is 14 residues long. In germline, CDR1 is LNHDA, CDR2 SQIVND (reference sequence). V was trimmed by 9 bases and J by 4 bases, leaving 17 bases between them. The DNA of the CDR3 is TGTGCCAGCCAACGGGACTCCATGGCAGATACGCAGTATTTT. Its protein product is CASQRDSMADTQYF.

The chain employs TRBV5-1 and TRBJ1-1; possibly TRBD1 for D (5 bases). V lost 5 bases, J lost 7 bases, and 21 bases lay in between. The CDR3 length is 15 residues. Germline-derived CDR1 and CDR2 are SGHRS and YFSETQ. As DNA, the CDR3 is TGCGCCAGCAGGTTTCTGTATGGAGGAGGGGATGAAGCTTTCTTT. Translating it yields CASRFLYGGGDEAFF.

The CDR3 region is CAWSAWDGNQPQHF. The CDR3 nucleotides read TGTGCCTGGAGTGCCTGGGACGGTAATCAGCCCCAGCATTTT. The chain is built from TRBV30 and TRBJ1-5; possible D gene TRBD1, 5 bases. The V and J ends lost 1 base and 4 bases respectively, with 11 bases between them. This CDR3 has 14 amino acids. Per germline, CDR1 GTSNPN and CDR2 SVGIG (reference sequence).